The 17 T cell receptor beta chains presented below share a single source sample, sequenced in a study of blood T cell repertoires in COVID-19. TCRdb's copy holds only in-frame clones and misses some; the assay was immunoSEQ multiplex PCR. The sample gives about 54,000 clones, about nine tenths of which show up once; approximately 7.8% is in the top ten. Sequencing was carried out using peripheral blood. These receptor sequences come from a man in his fifties with active COVID-19.

The chain carries TRBV9 and TRBJ2-5; 10 positions match TRBD2. V was clipped by 3 bases and J by 0 bases; unmatched bases: 5. Germline assignment: CDR1 SGDLS and CDR2 YYNGEE. This CDR3 spans 16 amino acids. The CDR3 DNA sequence: TGTGCCAGCAGCGCTGGACTAGCGGCGTACCAAGAGACCCAGTACTTC. It yields the protein CASSAGLAAYQETQYF.

The chain carries TRBV7-6 and TRBJ2-1, with TRBD1 identical over 9 bases. The V segment lost 0 bases and the J segment 4 bases; nucleotides outside the gene matches: 13. The CDR3 loop spans 19 amino acids. The germline V gene has CDR1 SGHVS and CDR2 FNYEAQ. CDR3 DNA sequence: TGTGCCAGCAGCTTAGCTACGGGACAGGGACCCACTCTATACAATGAGCAGTTCTTC. Translated, it gives CASSLATGQGPTLYNEQFF.

J is TRBJ2-2 and V is TRBV19, with a possible D match to TRBD2 (6 bases). The CDR3 covers 15 residues. V lost 1 base to trimming and J lost 1 base, with 7 bases between them. Germline CDR1 LNHDA, CDR2 SQIVND (reference sequence). CDR3 protein: CASSIAGVNTGELFF. CDR3 nucleotides: TGTGCCAGTAGTATAGCGGGAGTGAACACCGGGGAGCTGTTTTTT.

This sequence joins TRBV29-1 and TRBJ1-1; TRBD1 agrees at 10 bases. Germline trimming cut 0 bases from V and 2 bases from J; bases unmatched to any gene: 6. The CDR3 loop spans 16 amino acids. From germline, CDR1 is SQVTM and CDR2 ANQGSEA. This chain's CDR3 is CSVEDFRTGGNTEAFF. The CDR3 bases are TGCAGCGTTGAAGACTTCCGGACAGGGGGAAACACTGAAGCTTTCTTT.

This chain joins TRBV6-5 and TRBJ1-2, with 7 positions matching TRBD1. Germline values: CDR1 MNHEY, CDR2 SVGAGI. The CDR3 is 13 residues long. The junction had 1 base not matched to a gene; V was cut back by 4 bases and J by 2 bases. The CDR3 here is CASSSTGNYGYTF. The CDR3 coding sequence is TGTGCCAGCAGTTCGACAGGGAACTATGGCTACACCTTC.

A single count supports this clone. The rearrangement links TRBV19 to TRBJ1-2; D unclear. The germline V and J ends were trimmed by 6 bases and 0 bases, with 8 bases remaining between them. Germline CDR1 LNHDA, CDR2 SQIVND (reference sequence). This CDR3 contains 13 residues. CDR3 loop: CASRSGTNYGYTF. CDR3 DNA sequence: TGTGCCAGTAGATCAGGTACTAACTATGGCTACACCTTC.

The chain links TRBV18 to TRBJ2-5, with D possibly TRBD2 on 5 matching bases. V was shortened by 1 base and J by 4 bases, with 19 bases between the two germline ends. The CDR3 is 17 amino acids. Germline lookup yields CDR1 KGHSH and CDR2 LQKENI. The DNA of the CDR3 is TGTGCCAGCTCACCACTATCTCGTCCGGGGAAGGGAGAGACCCAGTACTTC. It encodes CASSPLSRPGKGETQYF. The full variable domain, rest sourced from reference TRBV18 and TRBJ2-5, is NAGVMQNPRHLVRRRGQEARLRCSPMKGHSHVYWYRQLPEEGLKFMVYLQKENIIDESGMPKERFSAEFPKEGPSILRIQQVVRGDSAAYFCASSPLSRPGKGETQYFGPGTRLLVL.

The rearrangement uses TRBV10-3 and TRBJ2-5, with 16 bases that match TRBD2. Unmatched junction bases numbered 9, after V lost 0 bases and J lost 2 bases. Germline V gene sequence: CDR1 ENHRY, CDR2 SYGVKD. CDR3 length equals 20 residues. CDR3 loop: CAISESPGTSGREQQETQYF. DNA for the CDR3: TGTGCCATCAGTGAGTCGCCCGGGACTAGCGGGAGGGAACAACAAGAGACCCAGTACTTC.

The V call is TRBV6-2 or TRBV6-3, the J call TRBJ2-1, with 10 bases identical to TRBD1. Germline lookup yields CDR1 MNHEY and CDR2 SVGEGT. Trimming at V came to 5 bases and at J to 4 bases, leaving 14 bases not matched to a gene. CDR3 size: 18 residues. The CDR3, as DNA: TGTGCCAGCAGTGGTCCCCGTTTGGGACAGGGGACTTACAATGAGCAGTTCTTC. Translated, it gives CASSGPRLGQGTYNEQFF.

The rearrangement links TRBV7-2 to TRBJ1-4; D remains ambiguous. CDR1 and CDR2 (germline): SGHTA, FQGNSA. The CDR3 runs 14 residues. V lost 2 bases and J 6 bases, leaving 10 bases between the germline ends. The CDR3 DNA sequence: TGTGCCAGCAGCTTAAAGGGCGGGCATGAAAAACTGTTTTTT. Amino acid sequence: CASSLKGGHEKLFF.

The chain's CDR3 is CASRSRDLYGNTIYF. CDR3 nucleotides: TGTGCCAGCAGGAGCCGGGACTTATATGGAAACACCATATATTTT. The V and J genes are TRBV28 and TRBJ1-3, with a tentative D call TRBD1 (5 bases). Looked up from germline, CDR1 is MDHEN and CDR2 is SYDVKM. The CDR3 runs to 15 residues. The ends were cut back, 6 bases at V and 3 bases at J, with 15 bases in the middle.

This rearrangement joins TRBV4-3 to TRBJ2-1; D gene uncertain. CDR3 length: 14 residues. Trimming cost V 4 bases and J 3 bases, with 10 bases left between them. The germline CDR1 and CDR2 sequences are LGHNA and YSLEER. The CDR3 nucleotides are TGCGCCAGCAGCCCTGGCCCTCACTACAATGAGCAGTTCTTC. Protein: CASSPGPHYNEQFF.

V usage is TRBV6-5 and J usage is TRBJ2-5, with 8 bases matching TRBD2. The length of the CDR3 is 15 residues. V trimming: 7 bases; J trimming: 3 bases; junction bases outside the gene matches: 10. CDR1 and CDR2 (germline): MNHEY, SVGAGI. The CDR3 DNA reads as TGTGCCAGCAAACCAGCGGGCGGGGGGAAAGAGACCCAGTACTTC. Translating gives CASKPAGGGKETQYF.

The chain is built from TRBV10-3 and TRBJ2-7, with 8 bases aligning to TRBD1. Germline V gene lookup returns CDR1 ENHRY and CDR2 SYGVKD. V shed 6 bases, J shed 2 bases, and the junction held 3 bases outside the gene matches. There are 13 residues in the CDR3. The CDR3 DNA is TGTGCCATCAGCCTGACAGGGGCCTACGAGCAGTACTTC. As protein: CAISLTGAYEQYF.

The rearrangement links TRBV14 to TRBJ1-1; no clear D. V was shortened by 4 bases and J by 5 bases, with 17 bases between the two germline ends. CDR1 SGHDN and CDR2 FVKESK come from the germline V gene. The CDR3 totals 15 residues. CDR3 loop: CASSPLGGVDTEAFF. Written as DNA, the CDR3 is TGTGCCAGCAGCCCCTTAGGCGGGGTCGATACTGAAGCTTTCTTT.

The chain joins TRBV27 to TRBJ2-6; 8 bases are a match to TRBD1. This CDR3 region has 19 residues. V was clipped by 5 bases and J by 0 bases; unmatched bases: 12. Germline assignment: CDR1 MNHEY and CDR2 SMNVEV (reference sequence). Written as DNA, the CDR3 is TGTGCCAGCAGTACCCCCCCGGGACAGGCTTTCTCTGGGGCCAACGTCCTGACTTTC. Amino acid sequence: CASSTPPGQAFSGANVLTF.

Details on this clone: Other DNA variants within this sample encode the same CDR3. V and J are TRBV9 and TRBJ2-2; 7 bases match TRBD1. The length of the CDR3 is 14 residues. Germline trimming cut 3 bases from V and 2 bases from J; bases unmatched to any gene: 1. In germline, CDR1 is SGDLS, CDR2 YYNGEE. The DNA for the CDR3 is TGTGCCAGCAGCGGGGACAGCAACACCGGGGAGCTGTTTTTT. Translated: CASSGDSNTGELFF.